These 28 T cell receptor beta chains share one sample of origin, sequenced in a study of blood T cell repertoires in COVID-19. TCRdb keeps only in-frame clones here, not all; method: immunoSEQ multiplex PCR. The sample records fewer than 50,000 clones, roughly 88% being singletons. Sequenced input: peripheral blood. The source is a human donor in a cohort sampled during active COVID-19.

CDR3 protein: CASSPRQVTSEQYF. The CDR3 DNA reads TGTGCCAGCTCACCCCGACAGGTCACTAGTGAGCAGTACTTC. The chain recombines TRBV18 with TRBJ2-7, with D perhaps matching TRBD1 (6 bases). The ends were cut back, 3 bases at V and 7 bases at J, with 16 bases in the middle. CDR1 and CDR2 (germline): KGHSH, LQKENI. CDR3 length: 14 amino acids. The full variable domain, its missing parts supplied by reference TRBV18 and TRBJ2-7, is NAGVMQNPRHLVRRRGQEARLRCSPMKGHSHVYWYRQLPEEGLKFMVYLQKENIIDESGMPKERFSAEFPKEGPSILRIQQVVRGDSAAYFCASSPRQVTSEQYFGPGTRLTVT.

The CDR3 DNA reads as TGTGCCAGCTCACCACCGGGACTCCTTGCCGAGCAGTACTTC. This translates into CASSPPGLLAEQYF. V usage is TRBV18 and J usage is TRBJ2-7; weak D call: TRBD2 (6 bases). Germline V gene sequence: CDR1 KGHSH, CDR2 LQKENI. This CDR3 has 14 amino acids. V lost 0 bases and J lost 6, with 12 bases in between.

V and J are TRBV25-1 and TRBJ1-4, with D possibly being TRBD1 (6 bases). Germline CDR1 is MGHDK and CDR2 is SYGVNS. The CDR3 is made up of 16 amino acids. V was clipped by 1 base and J by 4 bases, with 13 bases between them. The CDR3 sequence: CASSEFTDSINEKLFF. The CDR3 region has the DNA TGTGCCAGCAGTGAATTTACGGACAGTATTAATGAAAAACTGTTTTTT.

The V call is TRBV11-2, the J call TRBJ2-5; 7 bases match TRBD1. V shed 3 bases, J shed 5 bases, and the junction held 6 bases outside the gene matches. Germline CDR1 SGHAT, CDR2 FQNNGV. The CDR3 has 14 amino acids. The CDR3 DNA sequence: TGTGCCAGCAGCTTTGTGGTCAGGGGGGAGACCCAGTACTTC. Translated: CASSFVVRGETQYF.

The chain uses TRBV5-1 and TRBJ1-1; D is possibly TRBD1 (5 bases). Germline CDR1 reads SGHRS; CDR2 reads YFSETQ. The V end lost 3 bases, the J end lost 5 bases, and 11 bases lay between the germline ends. The CDR3 is 13 amino acids. CDR3 nucleotides: TGCGCCAGCAGCTCTCAGGACAAGACTGAAGCTTTCTTT. Residues: CASSSQDKTEAFF.

The chain couples TRBV9 to TRBJ1-3; possible D gene TRBD1, 5 bases. Between the trimmed V and J ends, which lost 0 bases and 1 base, there was a span of 11 bases. The CDR3 totals 16 residues. In germline, CDR1 is SGDLS, CDR2 YYNGEE. The DNA for the CDR3 is TGTGCCAGCAGCGTAGATCCGGGGGATTCTGGAAACACCATATATTTT. This encodes CASSVDPGDSGNTIYF.

This chain connects TRBV19 to TRBJ1-5; 9 bases fit TRBD1. CDR1 and CDR2 from the germline V gene are LNHDA and SQIVND (reference sequence). There are 13 residues in the CDR3. Trimming cost V 10 bases and J 7 bases; bases outside gene matches: 8. In nucleotides, the CDR3 is TGTGCCACAAGGGACAGGGCGGGACAGCCCCAGCATTTT. This encodes CATRDRAGQPQHF.

The V call is TRBV15, the J call TRBJ2-2, with D perhaps TRBD2 (6 bases). The CDR3 has 15 amino acids. Germline-derived CDR1 and CDR2 are LNHNV and YYDKDF (reference sequence). V was trimmed by 5 bases and J by 4 bases, leaving 14 bases between them. CDR3 bases: TGTGCCACCAGCCGAGGCGGGATGGGCACCGGGGAGCTGTTTTTT. This translates into CATSRGGMGTGELFF.

CDR3 loop: CASSSQRGEQFF. The CDR3 region has the DNA TGTGCCAGCAGCTCCCAAAGGGGCGAGCAGTTCTTC. The V call is TRBV7-2, the J call TRBJ2-1, with a weak D call TRBD1 (5 bases). This CDR3 region has 12 residues. Germline V lookup: CDR1 SGHTA, CDR2 FQGNSA. V was cut by 4 bases and J by 10 bases, with 11 bases left in between.

This clone came up a few times. J is TRBJ2-1 and V is TRBV6-4, with D possibly being TRBD2 (6 bases). Trimming took 5 bases from V and 4 from J, leaving 15 bases between them. Per the germline V gene, CDR1 is MRHNA and CDR2 is SNTAGT. The CDR3 has 15 residues. The CDR3 reads CASSWAGGPYNEQFF. Here the CDR3 DNA reads TGTGCCAGCAGTTGGGCCGGAGGGCCATACAATGAGCAGTTCTTC.

The chain employs TRBV7-6 and TRBJ2-7; 8 nucleotides align to TRBD1. Trimming took 1 base from V and 6 from J; bases not matched to a gene: 5. This CDR3 is built from 14 residues. The V gene's germline CDR1 is SGHVS and CDR2 FNYEAQ. The CDR3 here is CASSLEQGVREQYF. CDR3 nucleotides: TGTGCCAGCAGCTTAGAACAGGGGGTACGCGAGCAGTACTTC.

V is TRBV4-1 and J is TRBJ2-4, with D tentatively TRBD1 (6 bases). Germline-derived CDR1 and CDR2 are MGHRA and YSYEKL. This CDR3 contains 13 residues. Trimming cost V 4 bases and J 9 bases, with 13 bases left between them. CDR3 residues: CASSLKAGAIQYF. DNA for the CDR3: TGCGCCAGCAGCCTAAAAGCAGGGGCCATTCAGTACTTC.

The V gene is TRBV6-2 or TRBV6-3, the J gene TRBJ2-7; 11 nucleotides align to TRBD2. The CDR3 has 14 amino acids. The V segment lost 5 bases and the J segment 3 bases; nucleotides outside the gene matches: 3. Germline V gene lookup returns CDR1 MNHEY and CDR2 SVGEGT. CDR3 loop: CASSQTSGNYEQYF. The CDR3 region has the DNA TGTGCCAGCAGTCAGACTAGCGGGAACTACGAGCAGTACTTC.

The chain links TRBV6-1 to TRBJ2-3; D unclear. The V gene's germline CDR1 is MNHNS and CDR2 SASEGT. The length of the CDR3 is 13 residues. With 3 bases removed from V and 4 bases from J, the gap between germline ends came to 8 bases. CDR3 DNA sequence: TGTGCCAGCAGTGACGTGGCAGCAGATACGCAGTATTTT. Protein sequence: CASSDVAADTQYF.

This chain links TRBV4-3 with TRBJ2-3, with TRBD2 matching over 8 bases. From germline, CDR1 is LGHNA and CDR2 YSLEER. The V segment lost 3 bases and the J segment 8 bases; nucleotides outside the gene matches: 7. The CDR3 covers 14 residues. CDR3 protein: CASSHTGTRSTQYF. The CDR3 nucleotides are TGCGCCAGCAGCCATACCGGGACTAGGAGTACGCAGTATTTT.

This clone appeared a single time. The rearrangement links TRBV5-1 to TRBJ2-7, with 9 bases identical to TRBD1. The CDR3 loop spans 14 amino acids. V shed 4 bases, J shed 4 bases, and the junction held 6 bases outside the gene matches. Germline assignment: CDR1 SGHRS and CDR2 YFSETQ. CDR3 sequence: CASSRGQGGYEQYF. CDR3 DNA: TGCGCCAGCAGCCGGGGACAGGGAGGATACGAGCAGTACTTC.

The chain has TRBV28 and TRBJ2-7; 9 bases are a match to TRBD1. The V gene end was trimmed by 7 bases and the J gene end by 2 bases; junction bases not matched to a gene: 9. The CDR3 is made up of 15 amino acids. The germline gives CDR1 MDHEN, CDR2 SYDVKM. For the CDR3, the DNA is TGTGCCAGCACCCTGTCCGGGACAGGGACCTACGAGCAGTACTTC. This codes for CASTLSGTGTYEQYF.

V and J are TRBV13 and TRBJ2-1, with D possibly matching TRBD2 (5 bases). The CDR3 covers 15 residues. V was shortened by 1 base and J by 5 bases, with 12 bases between the two germline ends. From germline, CDR1 is PRHDT and CDR2 FYEKMQ (reference sequence). The CDR3 protein is CASSLDSGGNNEQFF. The CDR3 DNA is TGTGCCAGCAGCTTAGACAGCGGAGGAAACAATGAGCAGTTCTTC.

The chain couples TRBV7-2 to TRBJ2-5, with TRBD1 identical over 7 bases. The CDR3 covers 14 residues. In germline, CDR1 is SGHTA, CDR2 FQGNSA. V lost 5 bases and J lost 9; bases outside the gene matches: 12. CDR3 sequence reads: CASSATGVGVAQYF. The CDR3 nucleotides read TGTGCCAGCAGCGCCACAGGGGTTGGTGTGGCCCAGTACTTC.

This clone has a single count. The chain uses TRBV10-3 and TRBJ1-1, with TRBD1 matching 7 bases. V dropped 8 bases and J dropped 3; count of bases not matched to a gene: 9. Germline CDR1 and CDR2: ENHRY and SYGVKD. This CDR3 comprises 14 residues. CDR3 sequence: CAIGRTGSDTEAFF. The CDR3 DNA follows: TGTGCCATCGGCCGGACAGGTTCGGACACTGAAGCTTTCTTT.

The chain uses TRBV28 and TRBJ1-5, with D unclear. V was shortened by 4 bases and J by 0 bases, with 4 bases between the two germline ends. Germline CDR1 is MDHEN and CDR2 is SYDVKM. The CDR3 extends over 13 amino acids. The CDR3 is CASSYNSNQPQHF. In DNA form, the CDR3 reads TGTGCCAGCAGTTATAATAGCAATCAGCCCCAGCATTTT. Using reference TRBV28 and TRBJ1-5 for the parts outside the CDR3, the full variable domain is DVKVTQSSRYLVKRTGEKVFLECVQDMDHENMFWYRQDPGLGLRLIYFSYDVKMKEKGDIPEGYSVSREKKERFSLILESASTNQTSMYLCASSYNSNQPQHFGDGTRLSIL.

In its sample, this clone was seen once. This chain joins TRBV7-3 and TRBJ2-3; 7 bases are shared with TRBD1. Losses at the gene ends were 5 bases for V and 0 bases for J; bases not matched to a gene: 5. The CDR3 is 15 amino acids. Germline CDR1 and CDR2: SGHTA and FQGTGA. The CDR3 reads CASSRGLASTDTQYF. The CDR3 bases are TGTGCCAGCAGCAGGGGGCTTGCAAGCACAGATACGCAGTATTTT. The variable domain in full, with the rest retrieved from reference TRBV7-3 and TRBJ2-3, is GAGVSQTPSNKVTEKGKYVELRCDPISGHTALYWYRQSLGQGPEFLIYFQGTGAADDSGLPNDRFFAVRPEGSVSTLKIQRTERGDSAVYLCASSRGLASTDTQYFGPGTRLTVL.

The chain is built from TRBV3-1 (or the pseudogene TRBV3-2) and TRBJ1-3; the D is unclear. Germline assignment: CDR1 LGHDT and CDR2 YNNKEL (reference sequence). V lost 4 bases, J lost 0 bases, and 10 bases lay in between. This CDR3 is 15 amino acids long. CDR3 sequence (DNA): TGTGCCAGCAGCCCGCAGATGTCCTCTGGAAACACCATATATTTT. Its translation: CASSPQMSSGNTIYF.

V and J are TRBV2 and TRBJ2-5; D not certain. Trimming shortened V by 2 bases and J by 7 bases, and 14 bases separated the two germline ends. Germline assignment: CDR1 SNHLY and CDR2 FYNNEI. The CDR3 extends over 14 amino acids. DNA of the CDR3: TGTGCCAGCAGTGAAAACAGTCTTGTCGCGACCCAGTACTTC. As protein: CASSENSLVATQYF.

The chain employs TRBV19 and TRBJ1-2, with a tentative D call TRBD1 (6 bases). Germline values: CDR1 LNHDA, CDR2 SQIVND (reference sequence). Between the trimmed V and J ends, which lost 6 bases and 8 bases, there was a span of 10 bases. The CDR3 extends over 11 amino acids. CDR3 nucleotide sequence: TGTGCCAGTAGCACAGGGCTCGGCTACACCTTC. Its translation: CASSTGLGYTF.

This clone appeared once. The genes are TRBV6-5 and TRBJ2-6; 7 bases agree with TRBD2. The CDR3 covers 15 residues. Germline trimming cut 11 bases from V and 2 bases from J; bases unmatched to any gene: 9. Germline V gene sequence: CDR1 MNHEY, CDR2 SVGAGI. The chain's CDR3 is CACGAGYAGANVLTF. The DNA of the CDR3 is TGTGCCTGCGGAGCGGGGTACGCTGGGGCCAACGTCCTGACTTTC.

This clone was recorded only once. The V and J genes are TRBV6-2 or TRBV6-3 and TRBJ1-5, with 8 bases aligning to TRBD1. This CDR3 is built from 17 residues. Per the germline V gene, CDR1 is MNHEY and CDR2 is SVGEGT. Unmatched junction bases numbered 9, after V lost 4 bases and J lost 1 base. The CDR3 is CASSFATGQGSNQPQHF. In nucleotides, the CDR3 is TGTGCCAGCAGTTTTGCCACAGGACAGGGAAGCAATCAGCCCCAGCATTTT.

The V and J genes are TRBV2 and TRBJ2-2; a weak D match, TRBD1 (6 bases). The CDR3 covers 15 residues. Trimming removed 4 bases at V and 3 bases at J, with 12 bases between. The germline V gene encodes CDR1 SNHLY and CDR2 FYNNEI. The CDR3 here is CASSGRGRDTGELFF. CDR3 nucleotide sequence: TGTGCCAGCAGTGGCAGGGGCCGTGACACCGGGGAGCTGTTTTTT.